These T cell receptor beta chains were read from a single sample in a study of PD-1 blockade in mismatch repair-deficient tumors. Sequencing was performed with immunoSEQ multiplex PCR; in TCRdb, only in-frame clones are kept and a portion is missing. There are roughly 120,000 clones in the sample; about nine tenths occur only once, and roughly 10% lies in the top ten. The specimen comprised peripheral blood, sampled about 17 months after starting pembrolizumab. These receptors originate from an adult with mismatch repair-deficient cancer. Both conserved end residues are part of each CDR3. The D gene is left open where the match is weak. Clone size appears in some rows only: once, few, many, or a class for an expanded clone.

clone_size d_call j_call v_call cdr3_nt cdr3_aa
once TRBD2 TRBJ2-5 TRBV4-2 TGTGCCAGCAGCCAGATAGCGGGAGGGCAAGAGACCCAGTACTTC CASSQIAGGQETQYF
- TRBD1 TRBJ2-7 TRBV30 TGTGCCTGGAGTGCCCCGGGACAGGGCTACGAGCAGTACTTC CAWSAPGQGYEQYF
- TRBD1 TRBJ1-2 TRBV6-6 TGTGCCAGCAGTGGGACAGGGGGCGGCTACACCTTC CASSGTGGGYTF
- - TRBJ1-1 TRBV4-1 TGCGCCAGCAGCCAAGAGGCGGGGGTGTTCACTGAAGCTTTCTTT CASSQEAGVFTEAFF
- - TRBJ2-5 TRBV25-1 TGTGCCAGCTCAGCGCAACAATCAGAGACCCAGTACTTC CASSAQQSETQYF
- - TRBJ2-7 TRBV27 TGTGCCAGCAGTTTATTTCCGGGATTCTACGAGCAGTACTTC CASSLFPGFYEQYF
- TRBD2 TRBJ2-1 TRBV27 TGTGCCAGCAGTTTGTGTCGGGAGGATCTCATCAATGAGCAGTTCTTC CASSLCREDLINEQFF
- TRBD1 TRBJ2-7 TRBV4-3 TGCGCCAGCAGCCAAGGGGACAGGGAACCCTACGAGCAGTACTTC CASSQGDREPYEQYF
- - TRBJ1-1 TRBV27 TGTGCCAGCAGTTTATTACGGGGTGCTGAAGCTTTCTTT CASSLLRGAEAFF
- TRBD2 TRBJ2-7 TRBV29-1 TGCAGCGTCCGACTAGCGGGAGGACGTCCGTACGAGCAGTACTTC CSVRLAGGRPYEQYF
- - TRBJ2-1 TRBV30 TGTGCCGCGGACGGGGGCGGTGTGCTTTCCTACAATGAGCAGTTCTTC CAADGGGVLSYNEQFF
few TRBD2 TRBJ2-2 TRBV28 TGTGCCAGCACCTATAGCGGGAGGGCCTTCACCGGGGAGCTGTTTTTT CASTYSGRAFTGELFF
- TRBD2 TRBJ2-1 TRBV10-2 TGCGCCAGCGCTACTGATCGACTAGCGGAAAATGAGCAGTTCTTC CASATDRLAENEQFF
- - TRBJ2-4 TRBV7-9 TGTGCCAGCAGCCGCGGGGAAGCCAAAAACATTCAGTACTTC CASSRGEAKNIQYF
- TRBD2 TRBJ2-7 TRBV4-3 TGCGCCAGCAGCCAAGTTGCTAGCGGATCCTACGAGCAGTACTTC CASSQVASGSYEQYF